These T cell receptor beta chains were read from a single sample in a study of response to subunit inactivated influenza vaccine. TCRdb passed the RT-PCR reads through MiXCR, listing each CDR3 protein once. The top ten clones hold over 10% of a sample with around 470,000 distinct CDR3 sequences, under 8.5% of them seen once. The material sequenced was PBMCs from blood, taken approximately 25 months after vaccination. These receptors all stem from a man between 50 and 69 years old who received an inactivated influenza vaccine. CDR3s include the opening cysteine and the closing phenylalanine or tryptophan. Each record gives: J gene, D gene, clone size, V gene, CDR3 protein, CDR3 DNA. The D gene is left open where the match is weak. Clone size appears in some rows only: once, few, many, or a class for an expanded clone.

j_gene: TRBJ1-3
d_gene: NA
abundance: many
v_gene: TRBV9
CDR3aa: CASSVGAGLSGNTIYF
CDR3nt: TGTGCCAGCAGCGTAGGTGCAGGCCTCTCTGGAAACACCATATATTTT

j_gene: TRBJ1-5
d_gene: NA
abundance: few
v_gene: TRBV12-3/TRBV12-4
CDR3aa: CASTWGSLGNQPQHF
CDR3nt: TGTGCCAGCACCTGGGGCAGCCTGGGAAATCAGCCCCAGCATTTT

j_gene: TRBJ2-3
d_gene: TRBD2
abundance: NA
v_gene: TRBV2
CDR3aa: CASSARSGRVTDTQYF
CDR3nt: TGTGCCAGCAGTGCCCGTAGCGGGAGAGTCACAGATACGCAGTATTTT

j_gene: TRBJ2-5
d_gene: TRBD1
abundance: NA
v_gene: TRBV4-3
CDR3aa: CASSQRDREGETQYF
CDR3nt: TGCGCCAGCAGCCAAAGGGACAGGGAAGGAGAGACCCAGTACTTC

j_gene: TRBJ1-5
d_gene: NA
abundance: many
v_gene: TRBV20-1
CDR3aa: CSARDLTAGNQPQHF
CDR3nt: TGCAGTGCTAGAGATCTGACGGCAGGGAATCAGCCCCAGCATTTT

j_gene: TRBJ1-2
d_gene: TRBD1
abundance: few
v_gene: TRBV12-3/TRBV12-4
CDR3aa: CASSSQGRYGYTF
CDR3nt: TGTGCCAGCAGTTCACAGGGGAGATATGGCTACACCTTC

j_gene: TRBJ2-7
d_gene: TRBD2
abundance: NA
v_gene: TRBV30
CDR3aa: CAWRLAGSKGQYF
CDR3nt: TGTGCCTGGAGGCTAGCGGGATCCAAAGGGCAGTACTTC

j_gene: TRBJ2-2
d_gene: NA
abundance: few
v_gene: TRBV6-1
CDR3aa: CASSAHRNTGELFF
CDR3nt: TGTGCCAGCAGTGCACACAGGAACACCGGGGAGCTGTTTTTT

j_gene: TRBJ2-1
d_gene: TRBD1
abundance: many
v_gene: TRBV12-3/TRBV12-4
CDR3aa: CASSHTPGTGNNEQFF
CDR3nt: TGTGCCAGCAGCCATACCCCTGGGACAGGGAATAATGAGCAGTTCTTC

j_gene: TRBJ2-5
d_gene: NA
abundance: NA
v_gene: TRBV27
CDR3aa: CASRLWGVGETQYF
CDR3nt: TGTGCCAGCAGGCTTTGGGGGGTAGGAGAGACCCAGTACTTC

j_gene: TRBJ1-5
d_gene: NA
abundance: few
v_gene: TRBV12-3/TRBV12-4
CDR3aa: CASSFGGVNQPQHF
CDR3nt: TGTGCCAGCAGTTTTGGGGGTGTTAATCAGCCCCAGCATTTT

j_gene: TRBJ1-2
d_gene: NA
abundance: few
v_gene: TRBV10-3
CDR3aa: CAISESRGPYGYTF
CDR3nt: TGTGCCATCAGTGAGTCCAGGGGCCCGTATGGCTACACCTTC

j_gene: TRBJ2-5
d_gene: NA
abundance: many
v_gene: TRBV5-1
CDR3aa: CASSLSGTRGETQYF
CDR3nt: TGCGCCAGCAGCTTATCCGGGACGAGGGGGGAGACCCAGTACTTC

j_gene: TRBJ1-1
d_gene: NA
abundance: many
v_gene: TRBV4-1
CDR3aa: CASTGGQGESTEAFF
CDR3nt: TGCGCCAGCACCGGCGGGCAGGGAGAAAGCACTGAAGCTTTCTTT

j_gene: TRBJ2-1
d_gene: TRBD1
abundance: few
v_gene: TRBV6-2/TRBV6-3
CDR3aa: CASSYPPFRDRASYNEQFF
CDR3nt: TGTGCCAGCAGTTACCCCCCTTTCAGGGACAGGGCGTCCTACAATGAGCAGTTCTTC

j_gene: TRBJ2-7
d_gene: TRBD2
abundance: NA
v_gene: TRBV10-3
CDR3aa: CAISIATSGYEQYF
CDR3nt: TGTGCCATCAGTATCGCGACTAGCGGGTACGAGCAGTACTTC

j_gene: TRBJ1-2
d_gene: TRBD1
abundance: NA
v_gene: TRBV19
CDR3aa: CASSIAPAGGTVGYTF
CDR3nt: TGTGCCAGTAGTATAGCCCCCGCAGGGGGAACGGTTGGCTACACCTTC

j_gene: TRBJ1-2
d_gene: TRBD1
abundance: few
v_gene: TRBV28
CDR3aa: CASSFDRGQGGYTF
CDR3nt: TGTGCCAGCAGTTTTGACAGGGGGCAAGGAGGCTACACCTTC

j_gene: TRBJ2-3
d_gene: TRBD1
abundance: few
v_gene: TRBV2
CDR3aa: CATAKWGDRSTDTQYF
CDR3nt: TGTGCCACAGCAAAGTGGGGGGACAGGAGCACAGATACGCAGTATTTT

j_gene: TRBJ2-4
d_gene: NA
abundance: few
v_gene: TRBV20-1
CDR3aa: CSARDSLVGAKNIQYF
CDR3nt: TGCAGTGCTAGAGATTCCCTAGTGGGGGCCAAAAACATTCAGTACTTC

j_gene: TRBJ2-1
d_gene: TRBD2
abundance: few
v_gene: TRBV29-1
CDR3aa: CSVEPRSSGGAYNEQFF
CDR3nt: TGCAGCGTTGAACCCCGGTCTAGCGGGGGGGCCTACAATGAGCAGTTCTTC

j_gene: TRBJ2-7
d_gene: TRBD1
abundance: NA
v_gene: TRBV5-1
CDR3aa: CASSSEDRGAYEQYF
CDR3nt: TGCGCCAGCAGCTCAGAGGACAGGGGAGCCTACGAGCAGTACTTC

j_gene: TRBJ2-7
d_gene: NA
abundance: few
v_gene: TRBV7-9
CDR3aa: CASSLSRRGTYEQYF
CDR3nt: TGTGCCAGCAGCTTGAGTCGGAGAGGGACCTACGAGCAGTACTTC

j_gene: TRBJ1-6
d_gene: TRBD1
abundance: NA
v_gene: TRBV6-5
CDR3aa: CASSYSSYGIRTGQRGLHF
CDR3nt: TGTGCCAGCAGTTACTCGTCGTATGGGATAAGGACAGGCCAGAGAGGCCTCCACTTT

j_gene: TRBJ2-3
d_gene: TRBD2
abundance: NA
v_gene: TRBV3-1
CDR3aa: CATCPTSGARDTQYF
CDR3nt: TGTGCCACCTGCCCGACTAGCGGGGCAAGAGATACGCAGTATTTT

j_gene: TRBJ2-7
d_gene: NA
abundance: NA
v_gene: TRBV6-1
CDR3aa: CASREPGTQLRGQYF
CDR3nt: TGTGCCAGCAGGGAACCCGGGACCCAGCTACGAGGGCAGTACTTC

j_gene: TRBJ2-7
d_gene: NA
abundance: NA
v_gene: TRBV29-1
CDR3aa: CSVEAGFSEQYF
CDR3nt: TGCAGCGTTGAGGCAGGGTTCAGCGAGCAGTACTTC

j_gene: TRBJ2-7
d_gene: TRBD1
abundance: few
v_gene: TRBV5-5
CDR3aa: CASSLLTGGLSYEQYF
CDR3nt: TGTGCCAGCAGCTTGCTAACAGGGGGACTTTCCTACGAGCAGTACTTC

j_gene: TRBJ1-6
d_gene: TRBD1
abundance: few
v_gene: TRBV27
CDR3aa: CASSRTGAAASPLHF
CDR3nt: TGTGCCAGCAGTAGGACAGGGGCGGCGGCTTCACCCCTCCACTTT

j_gene: TRBJ1-4
d_gene: NA
abundance: NA
v_gene: TRBV12-3/TRBV12-4
CDR3aa: CASRLRGGSGGLFF
CDR3nt: TGTGCCAGCAGACTCCGGGGGGGCTCTGGGGGACTGTTTTTT

j_gene: TRBJ2-5
d_gene: TRBD2
abundance: NA
v_gene: TRBV6-1
CDR3aa: CASRRGLAGVETQYF
CDR3nt: TGTGCCAGCAGGAGGGGACTAGCGGGAGTTGAGACCCAGTACTTC

j_gene: TRBJ2-5
d_gene: NA
abundance: many
v_gene: TRBV12-3/TRBV12-4
CDR3aa: CASSLWGETQYF
CDR3nt: TGTGCCAGCAGTTTATGGGGGGAGACCCAGTACTTC

j_gene: TRBJ2-5
d_gene: TRBD1
abundance: NA
v_gene: TRBV4-1
CDR3aa: CASSQEDRGETQYF
CDR3nt: TGCGCCAGCAGCCAAGAGGACAGGGGGGAGACCCAGTACTTC

j_gene: TRBJ1-6
d_gene: NA
abundance: many
v_gene: TRBV4-2
CDR3aa: CASSQLGTAPLHF
CDR3nt: TGTGCCAGCAGCCAACTAGGGACCGCTCCCCTCCACTTT

j_gene: TRBJ2-1
d_gene: NA
abundance: NA
v_gene: TRBV21-1
CDR3aa: CASSTPGDLAGVHEQFF
CDR3nt: TGTGCCAGCAGCACACCGGGGGACTTAGCGGGAGTGCATGAGCAGTTCTTC

j_gene: TRBJ2-1
d_gene: NA
abundance: few
v_gene: TRBV20-1
CDR3aa: CSAVPLAGGQFF
CDR3nt: TGCAGTGCCGTCCCACTAGCCGGAGGGCAGTTCTTC